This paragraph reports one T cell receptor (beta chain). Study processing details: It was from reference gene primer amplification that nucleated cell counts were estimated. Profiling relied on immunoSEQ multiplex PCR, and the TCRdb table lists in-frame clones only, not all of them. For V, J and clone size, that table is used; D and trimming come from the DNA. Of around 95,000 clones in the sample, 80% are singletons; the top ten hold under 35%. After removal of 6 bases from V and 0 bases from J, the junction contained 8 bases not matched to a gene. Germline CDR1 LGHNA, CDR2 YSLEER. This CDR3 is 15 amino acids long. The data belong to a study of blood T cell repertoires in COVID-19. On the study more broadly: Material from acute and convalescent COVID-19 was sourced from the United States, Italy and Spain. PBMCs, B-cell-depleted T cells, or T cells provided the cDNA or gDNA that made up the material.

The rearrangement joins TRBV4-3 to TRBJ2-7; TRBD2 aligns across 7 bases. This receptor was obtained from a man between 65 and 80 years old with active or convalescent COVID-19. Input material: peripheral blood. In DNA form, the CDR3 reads TGCGCCAGCAGTCCGGGGGGTGGAAACTCCTACGAGCAGTACTTC. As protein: CASSPGGGNSYEQYF.